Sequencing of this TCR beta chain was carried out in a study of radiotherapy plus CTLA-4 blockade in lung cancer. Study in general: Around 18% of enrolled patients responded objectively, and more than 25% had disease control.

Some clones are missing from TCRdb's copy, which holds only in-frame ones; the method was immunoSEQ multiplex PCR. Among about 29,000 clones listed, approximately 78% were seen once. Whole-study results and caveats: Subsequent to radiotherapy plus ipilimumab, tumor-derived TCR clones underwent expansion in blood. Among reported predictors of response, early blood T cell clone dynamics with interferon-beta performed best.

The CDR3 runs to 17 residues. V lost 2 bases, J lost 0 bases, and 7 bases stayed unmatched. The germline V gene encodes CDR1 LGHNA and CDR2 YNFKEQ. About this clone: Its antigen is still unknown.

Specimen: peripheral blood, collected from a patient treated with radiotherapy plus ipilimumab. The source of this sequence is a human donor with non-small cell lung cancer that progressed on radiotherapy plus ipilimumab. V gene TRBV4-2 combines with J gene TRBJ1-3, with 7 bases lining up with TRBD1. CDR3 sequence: CASSQPGQEDSGNTIYF. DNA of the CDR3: TGTGCCAGCAGCCAACCCGGACAGGAGGACTCTGGAAACACCATATATTTT.